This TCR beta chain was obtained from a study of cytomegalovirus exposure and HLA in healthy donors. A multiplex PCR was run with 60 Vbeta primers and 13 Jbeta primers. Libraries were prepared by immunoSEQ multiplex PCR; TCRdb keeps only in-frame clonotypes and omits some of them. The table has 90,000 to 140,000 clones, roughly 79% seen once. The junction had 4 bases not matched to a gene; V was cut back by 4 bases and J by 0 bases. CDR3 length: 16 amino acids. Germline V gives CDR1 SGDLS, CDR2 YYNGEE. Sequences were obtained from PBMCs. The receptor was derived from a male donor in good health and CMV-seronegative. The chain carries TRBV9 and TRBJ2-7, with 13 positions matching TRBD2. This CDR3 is CASSPWTSGSSYEQYF. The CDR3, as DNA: TGTGCCAGCAGCCCCTGGACTAGCGGGAGCTCCTACGAGCAGTACTTC.